One TCR beta chain is described in this entry. TCRdb's copy holds only in-frame clones and misses some; the assay was immunoSEQ multiplex PCR. The sample has about 120,000 clones, around 89% seen once. The data originate from a study of control samples from healthy donors and cancer patients. The junction had 4 bases not matched to a gene; V was cut back by 2 bases and J by 4 bases. CDR1 and CDR2 from the germline V gene are MNHEY and SMNVEV (reference sequence). The CDR3 runs 16 residues. The sequence was obtained from a man aged 50-59 years in good health. The sequencing sample was made of blood. The rearrangement links TRBV27 to TRBJ1-5; 11 nucleotides line up with TRBD1. As DNA, the CDR3 is TGTGCCAGCAGTTTAAGAGGGACAGGGGGAAATCAGCCCCAGCATTTT. Translated, it gives CASSLRGTGGNQPQHF.